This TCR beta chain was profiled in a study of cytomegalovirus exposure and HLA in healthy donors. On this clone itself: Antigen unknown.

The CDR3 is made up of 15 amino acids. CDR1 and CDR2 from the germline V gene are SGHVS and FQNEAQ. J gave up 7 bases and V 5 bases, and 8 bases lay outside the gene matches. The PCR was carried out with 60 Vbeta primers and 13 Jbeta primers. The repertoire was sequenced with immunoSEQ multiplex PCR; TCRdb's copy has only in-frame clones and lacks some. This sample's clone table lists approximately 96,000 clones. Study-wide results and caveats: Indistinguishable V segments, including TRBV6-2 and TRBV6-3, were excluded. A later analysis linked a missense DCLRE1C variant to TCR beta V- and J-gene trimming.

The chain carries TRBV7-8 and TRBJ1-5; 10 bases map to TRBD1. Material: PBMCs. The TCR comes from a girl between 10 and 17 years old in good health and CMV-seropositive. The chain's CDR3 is CASSLGTGEGQPQHF. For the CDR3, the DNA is TGTGCCAGCAGCCTCGGGACAGGGGAGGGACAGCCCCAGCATTTT. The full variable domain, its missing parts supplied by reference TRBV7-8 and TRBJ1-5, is GAGVSQSPRYKVAKRGQDVALRCDPISGHVSLFWYQQALGQGPEFLTYFQNEAQLDKSGLPSDRFFAERPEGSVSTLKIQRTQQEDSAVYLCASSLGTGEGQPQHFGDGTRLSIL.